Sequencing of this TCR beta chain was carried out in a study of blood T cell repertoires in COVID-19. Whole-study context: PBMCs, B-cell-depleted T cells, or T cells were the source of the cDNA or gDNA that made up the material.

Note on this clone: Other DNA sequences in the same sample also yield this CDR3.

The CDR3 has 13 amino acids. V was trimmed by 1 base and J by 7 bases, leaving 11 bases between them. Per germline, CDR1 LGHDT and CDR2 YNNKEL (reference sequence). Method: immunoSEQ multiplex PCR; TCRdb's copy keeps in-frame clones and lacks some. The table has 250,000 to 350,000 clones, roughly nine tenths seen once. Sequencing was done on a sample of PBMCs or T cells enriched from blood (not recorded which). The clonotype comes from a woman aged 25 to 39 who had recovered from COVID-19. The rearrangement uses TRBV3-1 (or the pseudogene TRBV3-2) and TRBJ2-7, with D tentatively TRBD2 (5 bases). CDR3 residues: CASSQVSSGEQYF. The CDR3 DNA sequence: TGTGCCAGCAGCCAAGTCTCTTCGGGGGAGCAGTACTTC.